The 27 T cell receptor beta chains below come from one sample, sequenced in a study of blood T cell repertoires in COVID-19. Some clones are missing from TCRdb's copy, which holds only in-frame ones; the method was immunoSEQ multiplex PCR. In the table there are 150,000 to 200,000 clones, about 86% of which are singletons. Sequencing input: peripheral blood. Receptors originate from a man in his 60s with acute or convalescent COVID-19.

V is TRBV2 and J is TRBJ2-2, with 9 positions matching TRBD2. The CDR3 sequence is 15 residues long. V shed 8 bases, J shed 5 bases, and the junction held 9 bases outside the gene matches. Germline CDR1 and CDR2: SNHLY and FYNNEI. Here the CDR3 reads CASRPSGARTGELFF. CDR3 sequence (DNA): TGTGCCAGCCGGCCTAGCGGGGCCAGAACCGGGGAGCTGTTTTTT. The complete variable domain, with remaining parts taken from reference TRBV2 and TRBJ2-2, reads EPEVTQTPSHQVTQMGQEVILRCVPISNHLYFYWYRQILGQKVEFLVSFYNNEISEKSEIFDDQFSVERPDGSNFTLKIRSTKLEDSAMYFCASRPSGARTGELFFGEGSRLTVL.

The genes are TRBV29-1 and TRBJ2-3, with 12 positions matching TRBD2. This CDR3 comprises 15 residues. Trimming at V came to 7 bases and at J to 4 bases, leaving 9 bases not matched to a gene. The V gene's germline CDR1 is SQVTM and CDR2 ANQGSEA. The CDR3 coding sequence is TGCAGCGGAAGGCTAGCGGGAGGGGTGGCAGATACGCAGTATTTT. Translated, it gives CSGRLAGGVADTQYF.

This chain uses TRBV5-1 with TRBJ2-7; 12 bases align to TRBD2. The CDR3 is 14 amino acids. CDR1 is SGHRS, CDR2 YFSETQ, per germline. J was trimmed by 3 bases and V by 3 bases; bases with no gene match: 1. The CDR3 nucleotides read TGCGCCAGCAGCTGGACTAGCGGGAACTACGAGCAGTACTTC. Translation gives CASSWTSGNYEQYF.

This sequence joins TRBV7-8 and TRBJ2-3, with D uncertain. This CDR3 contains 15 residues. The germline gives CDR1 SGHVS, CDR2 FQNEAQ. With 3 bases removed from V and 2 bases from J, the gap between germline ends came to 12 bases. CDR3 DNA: TGTGCCAGCAGCTTTTTGTGGCAGGACACAGATACGCAGTATTTT. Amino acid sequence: CASSFLWQDTDTQYF. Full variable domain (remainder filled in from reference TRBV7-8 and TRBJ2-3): GAGVSQSPRYKVAKRGQDVALRCDPISGHVSLFWYQQALGQGPEFLTYFQNEAQLDKSGLPSDRFFAERPEGSVSTLKIQRTQQEDSAVYLCASSFLWQDTDTQYFGPGTRLTVL.

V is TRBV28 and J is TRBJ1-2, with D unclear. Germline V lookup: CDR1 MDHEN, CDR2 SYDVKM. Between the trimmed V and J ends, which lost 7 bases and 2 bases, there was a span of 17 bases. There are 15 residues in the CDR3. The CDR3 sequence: CASTPPPGINYGYTF. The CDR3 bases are TGTGCCAGCACCCCCCCGCCCGGGATCAACTATGGCTACACCTTC.

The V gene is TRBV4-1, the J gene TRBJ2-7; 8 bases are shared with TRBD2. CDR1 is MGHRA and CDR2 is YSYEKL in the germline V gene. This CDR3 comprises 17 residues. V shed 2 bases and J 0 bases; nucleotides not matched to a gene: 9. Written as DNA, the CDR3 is TGCGCCAGCAGCCAAAAGACGAGGGGGACTAGCTCCTACGAGCAGTACTTC. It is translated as CASSQKTRGTSSYEQYF.

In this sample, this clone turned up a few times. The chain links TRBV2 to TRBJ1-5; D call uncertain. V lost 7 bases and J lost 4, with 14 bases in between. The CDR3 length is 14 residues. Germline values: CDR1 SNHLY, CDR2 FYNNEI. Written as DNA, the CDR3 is TGTGCCAGCAATCCCCCCGGGAGAAATCAGCCCCAGCATTTT. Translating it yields CASNPPGRNQPQHF. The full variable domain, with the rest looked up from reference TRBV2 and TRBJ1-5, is EPEVTQTPSHQVTQMGQEVILRCVPISNHLYFYWYRQILGQKVEFLVSFYNNEISEKSEIFDDQFSVERPDGSNFTLKIRSTKLEDSAMYFCASNPPGRNQPQHFGDGTRLSIL.

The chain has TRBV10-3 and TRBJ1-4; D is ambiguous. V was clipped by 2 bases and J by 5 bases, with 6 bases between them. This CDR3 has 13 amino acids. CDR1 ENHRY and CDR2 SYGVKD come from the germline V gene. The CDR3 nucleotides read TGTGCCATCAGTGAGAGCGGCAATGAAAAACTGTTTTTT. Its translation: CAISESGNEKLFF.

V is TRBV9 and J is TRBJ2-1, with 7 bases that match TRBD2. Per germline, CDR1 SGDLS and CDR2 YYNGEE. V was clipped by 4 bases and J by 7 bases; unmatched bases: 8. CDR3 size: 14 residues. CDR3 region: CASSFSGSGNEQFF. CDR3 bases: TGTGCCAGCAGCTTTAGCGGGTCGGGGAATGAGCAGTTCTTC.

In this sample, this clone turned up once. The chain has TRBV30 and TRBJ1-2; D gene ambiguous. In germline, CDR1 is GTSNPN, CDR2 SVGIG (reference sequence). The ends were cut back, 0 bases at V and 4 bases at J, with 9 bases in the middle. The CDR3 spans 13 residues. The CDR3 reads CAWSVKQTYGYTF. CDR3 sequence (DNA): TGTGCCTGGAGTGTTAAGCAAACCTATGGCTACACCTTC.

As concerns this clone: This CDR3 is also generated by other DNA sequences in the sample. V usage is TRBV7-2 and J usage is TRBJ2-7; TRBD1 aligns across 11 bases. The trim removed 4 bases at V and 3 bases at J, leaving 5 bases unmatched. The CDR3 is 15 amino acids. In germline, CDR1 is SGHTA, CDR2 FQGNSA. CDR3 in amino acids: CASSSDGTGGYEQYF. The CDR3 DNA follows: TGTGCCAGCAGCTCGGACGGGACAGGGGGCTACGAGCAGTACTTC. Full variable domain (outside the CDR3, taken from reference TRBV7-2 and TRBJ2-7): GAGVSQSPSNKVTEKGKDVELRCDPISGHTALYWYRQSLGQGLEFLIYFQGNSAPDKSGLPSDRFSAERTGGSVSTLTIQRTQQEDSAVYLCASSSDGTGGYEQYFGPGTRLTVT.

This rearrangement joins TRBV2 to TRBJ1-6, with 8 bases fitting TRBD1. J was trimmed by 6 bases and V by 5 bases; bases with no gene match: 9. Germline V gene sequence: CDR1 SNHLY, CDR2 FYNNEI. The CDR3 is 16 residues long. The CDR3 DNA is TGTGCCAGCAGTACGACAGGGGATCGTAGTAATTCACCCCTCCACTTT. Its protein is CASSTTGDRSNSPLHF.

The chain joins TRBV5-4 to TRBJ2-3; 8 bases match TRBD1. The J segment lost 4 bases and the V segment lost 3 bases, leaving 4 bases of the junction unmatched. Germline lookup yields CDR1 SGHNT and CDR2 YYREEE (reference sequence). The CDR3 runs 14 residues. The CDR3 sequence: CASSSDRVSDTQYF. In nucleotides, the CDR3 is TGTGCCAGCAGCTCGGACAGGGTTTCAGATACGCAGTATTTT. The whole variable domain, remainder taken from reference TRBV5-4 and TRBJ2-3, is ETGVTQSPTHLIKTRGQQVTLRCSSQSGHNTVSWYQQALGQGPQFIFQYYREEENGRGNFPPRFSGLQFPNYSSELNVNALELDDSALYLCASSSDRVSDTQYFGPGTRLTVL.

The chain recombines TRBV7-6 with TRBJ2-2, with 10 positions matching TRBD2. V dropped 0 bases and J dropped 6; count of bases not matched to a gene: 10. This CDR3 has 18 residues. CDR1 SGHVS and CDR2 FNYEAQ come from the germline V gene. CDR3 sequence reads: CASSLAELAGTFAGELFF. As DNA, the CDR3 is TGTGCCAGCAGCTTAGCCGAACTAGCGGGAACGTTCGCCGGGGAGCTGTTTTTT.

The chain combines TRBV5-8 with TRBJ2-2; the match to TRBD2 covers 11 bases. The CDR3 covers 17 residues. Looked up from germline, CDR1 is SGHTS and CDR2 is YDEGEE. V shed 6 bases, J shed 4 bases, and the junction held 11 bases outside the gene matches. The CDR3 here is CASTLRLAGTLTGELFF. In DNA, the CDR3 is TGTGCCAGCACCCTCAGACTAGCGGGAACCCTCACCGGGGAGCTGTTTTTT. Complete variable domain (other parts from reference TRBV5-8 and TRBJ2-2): EAGVTQSPTHLIKTRGQQATLRCSPISGHTSVYWYQQALGLGLQFLLWYDEGEERNRGNFPPRFSGRQFPNYSSELNVNALELEDSALYLCASTLRLAGTLTGELFFGEGSRLTVL.

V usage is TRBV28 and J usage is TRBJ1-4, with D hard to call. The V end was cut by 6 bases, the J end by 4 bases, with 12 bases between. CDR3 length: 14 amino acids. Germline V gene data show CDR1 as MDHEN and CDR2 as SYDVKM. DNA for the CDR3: TGTGCCAGCAGGGGAGGGTATAATAATGAAAAACTGTTTTTT. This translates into CASRGGYNNEKLFF.

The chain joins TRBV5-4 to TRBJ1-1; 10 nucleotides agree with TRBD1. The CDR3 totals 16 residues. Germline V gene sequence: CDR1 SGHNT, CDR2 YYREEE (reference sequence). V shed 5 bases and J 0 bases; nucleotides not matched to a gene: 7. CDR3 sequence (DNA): TGTGCCAGCAGGGACCGGGACAGGGGCATGAACACTGAAGCTTTCTTT. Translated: CASRDRDRGMNTEAFF. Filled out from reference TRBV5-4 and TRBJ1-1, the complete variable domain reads ETGVTQSPTHLIKTRGQQVTLRCSSQSGHNTVSWYQQALGQGPQFIFQYYREEENGRGNFPPRFSGLQFPNYSSELNVNALELDDSALYLCASRDRDRGMNTEAFFGQGTRLTVV.

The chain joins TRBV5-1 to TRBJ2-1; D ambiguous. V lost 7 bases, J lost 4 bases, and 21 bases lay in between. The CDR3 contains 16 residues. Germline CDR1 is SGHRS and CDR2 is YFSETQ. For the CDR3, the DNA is TGCGCCAGCGGTGGGCAGCTCCTCCCTGAATACAATGAGCAGTTCTTC. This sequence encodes CASGGQLLPEYNEQFF.

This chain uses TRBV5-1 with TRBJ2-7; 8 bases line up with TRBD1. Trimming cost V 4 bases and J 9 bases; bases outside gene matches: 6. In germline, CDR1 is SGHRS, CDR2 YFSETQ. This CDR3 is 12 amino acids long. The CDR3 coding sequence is TGCGCCAGCAGCCCCGGACAGGGTGGGCAGTACTTC. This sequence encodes CASSPGQGGQYF. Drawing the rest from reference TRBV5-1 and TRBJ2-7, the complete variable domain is KAGVTQTPRYLIKTRGQQVTLSCSPISGHRSVSWYQQTPGQGLQFLFEYFSETQRNKGNFPGRFSGRQFSNSRSEMNVSTLELGDSALYLCASSPGQGGQYFGPGTRLTVT.

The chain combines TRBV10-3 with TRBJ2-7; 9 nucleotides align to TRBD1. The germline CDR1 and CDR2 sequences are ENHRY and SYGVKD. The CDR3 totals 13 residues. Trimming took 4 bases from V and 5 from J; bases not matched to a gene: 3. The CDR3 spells CAISARTGDEQYF. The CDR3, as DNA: TGTGCCATCAGTGCGAGGACAGGGGACGAGCAGTACTTC.

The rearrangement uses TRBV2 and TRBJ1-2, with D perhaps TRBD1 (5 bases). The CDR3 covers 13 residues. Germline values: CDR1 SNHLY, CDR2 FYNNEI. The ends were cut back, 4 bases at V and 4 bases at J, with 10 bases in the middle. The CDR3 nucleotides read TGTGCCAGCAGTGGGGCAGGGTCCTATGGCTACACCTTC. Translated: CASSGAGSYGYTF.

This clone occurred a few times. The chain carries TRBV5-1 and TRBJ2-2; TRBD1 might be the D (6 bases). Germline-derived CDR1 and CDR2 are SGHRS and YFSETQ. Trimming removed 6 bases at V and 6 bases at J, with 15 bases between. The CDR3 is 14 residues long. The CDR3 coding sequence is TGCGCCAGCAACCAGGGGCAGGGGTCCGGGGAGCTGTTTTTT. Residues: CASNQGQGSGELFF. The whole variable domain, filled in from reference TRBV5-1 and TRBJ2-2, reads KAGVTQTPRYLIKTRGQQVTLSCSPISGHRSVSWYQQTPGQGLQFLFEYFSETQRNKGNFPGRFSGRQFSNSRSEMNVSTLELGDSALYLCASNQGQGSGELFFGEGSRLTVL.

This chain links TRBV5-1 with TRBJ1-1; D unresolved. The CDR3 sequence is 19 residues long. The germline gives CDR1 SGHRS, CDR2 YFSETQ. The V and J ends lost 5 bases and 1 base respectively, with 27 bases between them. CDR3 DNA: TGCGCCAGCAGGTCTCGTTTCTCAGCGATCTCCGCGGGGAACACTGAAGCTTTCTTT. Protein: CASRSRFSAISAGNTEAFF.

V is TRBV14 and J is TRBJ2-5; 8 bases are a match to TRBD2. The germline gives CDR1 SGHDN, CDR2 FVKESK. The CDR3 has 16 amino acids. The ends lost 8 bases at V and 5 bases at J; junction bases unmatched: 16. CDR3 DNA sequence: TGTGCCAGCTTCGGGGGGGAGTCTTATTACTGTGAGACCCAGTACTTC. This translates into CASFGGESYYCETQYF.

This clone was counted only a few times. The chain's CDR3 is CASSRSQGPNTEAFF. The CDR3 DNA reads as TGTGCCAGCAGCCGATCACAGGGGCCGAACACTGAAGCTTTCTTT. The rearrangement links TRBV6-5 to TRBJ1-1, with TRBD1 identical over 7 bases. CDR3 size: 15 residues. Trimming at V came to 6 bases and at J to 1 base, leaving 8 bases not matched to a gene. CDR1 MNHEY and CDR2 SVGAGI come from the germline V gene.

The CDR3 protein is CATSDRRGGNTGELFF. As DNA, the CDR3 is TGTGCCACCAGTGATCGAAGGGGGGGAAACACCGGGGAGCTGTTTTTT. The chain uses TRBV24-1 and TRBJ2-2; possibly TRBD2 for D (7 bases). Germline assignment: CDR1 KGHDR and CDR2 SFDVKD. The CDR3 is 16 amino acids. Trimming took 3 bases from V and 2 from J, leaving 12 bases between them.

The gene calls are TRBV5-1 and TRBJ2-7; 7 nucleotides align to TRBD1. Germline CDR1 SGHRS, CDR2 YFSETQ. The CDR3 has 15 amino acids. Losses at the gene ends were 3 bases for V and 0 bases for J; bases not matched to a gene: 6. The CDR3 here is CASSYGTVFSYEQYF. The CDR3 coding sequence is TGCGCCAGCAGCTATGGGACAGTCTTCTCCTACGAGCAGTACTTC.